Below, 27 T cell receptor beta chains from the same sample are listed, as sequenced in a study of neurological immune-mediated disorders. TCRdb analysed the 5' RACE reads with MiXCR anew, one entry per CDR3 protein. The sample lists 77,000 or so distinct CDR3 sequences, approximately 9.4% occurring once. The sequencing input was PBMCs. The receptors shown here come from a man aged 45-65 years in good health.

This clonotype was seen at least ten times. CDR3 DNA: TGTGCCAGCACATGGATGGGAGGGGGGGGACCGAACACTGAAGCTTTCTTT. Protein sequence: CASTWMGGGGPNTEAFF. The genes are TRBV11-2 and TRBJ1-1, with D maybe TRBD1 (6 bases). This CDR3 region has 17 residues. The V gene's germline CDR1 is SGHAT and CDR2 FQNNGV. Trimming shortened V by 7 bases and J by 1 base, and 22 bases separated the two germline ends.

This clonotype was seen ten or more times. CDR3 DNA: TGCAGTGCCCCAAGGGCTAGCGTGGTATACGAGCAGTACTTC. It encodes CSAPRASVVYEQYF. The V and J genes are TRBV20-1 and TRBJ2-7; maybe TRBD2 (6 bases). CDR3 size: 14 residues. The germline V and J ends were trimmed by 6 bases and 4 bases, with 19 bases remaining between them. The germline V gene encodes CDR1 DFQATT and CDR2 SNEGSKA (reference sequence).

This clonotype occurred a few times. In nucleotides, the CDR3 is TGTGCCAGCAGCAGACAGTCCCCCGGGCTTAACTATGGCTACACCTTC. Its protein product is CASSRQSPGLNYGYTF. The V and J genes are TRBV6-5 and TRBJ1-2; perhaps TRBD1 as D (5 bases). V was shortened by 6 bases and J by 1 base, with 18 bases between the two germline ends. Germline assignment: CDR1 MNHEY and CDR2 SVGAGI. CDR3 length: 16 residues.

This clonotype was observed many times. The V and J genes are TRBV11-2 and TRBJ2-3; the D is unclear. Germline V gene lookup returns CDR1 SGHAT and CDR2 FQNNGV. The V gene lost 5 bases and the J gene lost 5 bases, with 8 bases spanning the gap. The CDR3 totals 12 residues. The CDR3 bases are TGTGCCAGCAGCCCCAGAGTAGATACGCAGTATTTT. Its translation is CASSPRVDTQYF.

This clonotype showed up many times. This CDR3 is CASKATSGGSSYNEQFF. The CDR3 DNA reads TGTGCCAGCAAGGCGACTAGCGGGGGGAGCTCCTACAATGAGCAGTTCTTC. The chain is built from TRBV6-2 or TRBV6-3 and TRBJ2-1; TRBD2 aligns across 13 bases. V shed 7 bases, J shed 0 bases, and the junction held 6 bases outside the gene matches. This CDR3 has 17 residues. In germline, CDR1 is MNHEY, CDR2 SVGEGT.

The J gene is TRBJ1-5, the V gene TRBV19, with D maybe TRBD1 (6 bases). V was clipped by 3 bases and J by 2 bases, with 11 bases between them. The CDR3 runs 15 residues. CDR1 and CDR2 from the germline V gene are LNHDA and SQIVND (reference sequence). The CDR3 protein is CASSMRGSGNQPQHF. For the CDR3, the DNA is TGTGCCAGTAGTATGAGGGGGTCTGGCAATCAGCCCCAGCATTTT.

This clonotype showed up many times. J is TRBJ2-5 and V is TRBV25-1, with 10 bases lining up with TRBD2. This CDR3 region has 17 residues. The ends lost 4 bases at V and 3 bases at J; junction bases unmatched: 11. The V gene's germline CDR1 is MGHDK and CDR2 SYGVNS. The CDR3 here is CASSGYGLAGAEETQYF. Here the CDR3 DNA reads TGTGCCAGCAGTGGCTACGGGCTAGCGGGAGCAGAAGAGACCCAGTACTTC. Full variable domain (missing parts from reference TRBV25-1 and TRBJ2-5): EADIYQTPRYLVIGTGKKITLECSQTMGHDKMYWYQQDPGMELHLIHYSYGVNSTEKGDLSSESTVSRIRTEHFPLTLESARPSHTSQYLCASSGYGLAGAEETQYFGPGTRLLVL.

The genes are TRBV5-1 and TRBJ2-7, with TRBD2 matching over 10 bases. Germline CDR1 reads SGHRS; CDR2 reads YFSETQ. The CDR3 extends over 16 amino acids. J was trimmed by 0 bases and V by 2 bases; bases with no gene match: 5. The CDR3 DNA sequence: TGCGCCAGCAGCTTAAGAGCGGGGGGGAGCTCCTACGAGCAGTACTTC. Protein sequence: CASSLRAGGSSYEQYF.

About this clonotype: A much more abundant neighbour one base away suggests this may be a read error. Here the CDR3 DNA reads TGCGCCAGCACCTCCAAAGTGGACCAAGAGACCCAGTACTTC. It codes for CASTSKVDQETQYF. This chain uses TRBV5-1 with TRBJ2-5; D not resolved. CDR3 length: 14 amino acids. Trimming pared 6 bases from V and 0 bases from J, leaving 12 bases between. CDR1 and CDR2 from the germline V gene are SGHRS and YFSETQ.

This clonotype was detected ten times or more. One end of the junction varies from germline; a read error may be responsible. The V call is TRBV6-5, the J call TRBJ1-1, with D possibly TRBD1 on 5 matching bases. The germline gives CDR1 MNHEY, CDR2 SVGAGI. This CDR3 comprises 15 residues. CDR3 nucleotides: TGTGCCAGCAGCTACTGGGGGACCTCGGACACTGAAGCTTTCTTT. It encodes CASSYWGTSDTEAFF.

This clonotype showed up just a few times. A read error may be the cause here, since a much bigger clone is one base away. The conserved phenylalanine or tryptophan normally closing the CDR3 is absent here, so this likely arose from a read error. The genes are TRBV7-9 and TRBJ1-2; D ambiguous. There are 12 residues in the CDR3. The V and J ends lost 4 bases and 8 bases respectively, with 11 bases between them. CDR1 is SEHNR and CDR2 is FQNEAQ in the germline V gene (reference sequence). Written as DNA, the CDR3 is TGTGCCAGCAGCTATAACAGTCTAGGCTACACCATC. Translation: CASSYNSLGYTI.

This clonotype has a count of ten or more. The genes are TRBV6-2 or TRBV6-3 and TRBJ1-1; the D gene is possibly TRBD1 (5 bases). V was trimmed by 6 bases and J by 9 bases, leaving 14 bases between them. The V gene's germline CDR1 is MNHEY and CDR2 SVGEGT. The CDR3 has 12 amino acids. The DNA of the CDR3 is TGTGCCAGCAGAACAGGCGACGGGAAAGCTTTCTTT. Translated: CASRTGDGKAFF.

This clonotype was seen ten or more times. The rearrangement links TRBV3-1 to TRBJ2-5; no clear D gene. Per the germline V gene, CDR1 is LGHDT and CDR2 is YNNKEL (reference sequence). The V gene lost 3 bases and the J gene lost 3 bases, with 5 bases spanning the gap. The CDR3 consists of 12 residues. CDR3 sequence: CASSQLEETQYF. The CDR3 bases are TGTGCCAGCAGCCAGCTAGAAGAGACCCAGTACTTC.

This clonotype was counted at least ten times. The chain is built from TRBV3-1 and TRBJ2-2, with D tentatively TRBD1 (6 bases). CDR1 LGHDT and CDR2 YNNKEL come from the germline V gene (reference sequence). Trimming stripped 5 bases from V and 2 bases from J, with 24 bases between. The CDR3 loop spans 19 amino acids. The DNA for the CDR3 is TGTGCCAGCAGCATATACCTAGTTACAGGGTGGGGAAACACCGGGGAGCTGTTTTTT. Amino acid sequence: CASSIYLVTGWGNTGELFF.

This clonotype was picked up many times. The rearrangement joins TRBV5-1 to TRBJ2-7; D gene unclear. CDR3 size: 13 residues. Trimming removed 4 bases from V and 7 bases from J, with 15 bases in between. Germline CDR1 reads SGHRS; CDR2 reads YFSETQ. CDR3 DNA: TGCGCCAGCAGCCCCGACTCGTTTGGTGAGCAGTACTTC. Encoded protein: CASSPDSFGEQYF.

This clonotype has a count of ten or more. The genes are TRBV5-1 and TRBJ2-5; 7 positions match TRBD1. Germline trimming cut 5 bases from V and 5 bases from J; bases unmatched to any gene: 12. The CDR3 has 15 amino acids. Germline loops: CDR1 SGHRS, CDR2 YFSETQ. This chain's CDR3 is CASSLTGSTSETQYF. The CDR3 bases are TGCGCCAGCAGTCTGACAGGGTCTACAAGTGAGACCCAGTACTTC.

This clonotype was seen at least ten times. The gene calls are TRBV7-2 and TRBJ1-2; D not resolved. CDR3 length: 15 residues. The V end was cut by 1 base, the J end by 7 bases, with 16 bases between. The germline V gene encodes CDR1 SGHTA and CDR2 FQGNSA. CDR3 region: CASSLDVGEGPGYTF. CDR3 DNA: TGTGCCAGCAGCTTAGATGTGGGAGAAGGCCCTGGCTACACCTTC.

This clonotype showed up many times. The rearrangement uses TRBV3-1 and TRBJ1-3; D ambiguous. This CDR3 contains 12 residues. Germline V CDR1 and CDR2: LGHDT, YNNKEL (reference sequence). V lost 2 bases and J 1 base, leaving 0 bases between the germline ends. The CDR3 nucleotides read TGTGCCAGCAGCCAATCTGGAAACACCATATATTTT. Translation gives CASSQSGNTIYF.

This clonotype was seen repeatedly, ten times or more. The genes are TRBV5-5 and TRBJ2-7, with TRBD1 as a possible D gene (6 bases). The length of the CDR3 is 16 residues. Germline V gene lookup returns CDR1 SGHKS and CDR2 YYEKEE (reference sequence). V was clipped by 4 bases and J by 0 bases, with 17 bases between them. The CDR3 protein is CASSRDVGGDSYEQYF. The CDR3 nucleotides read TGTGCCAGCAGCCGGGACGTTGGGGGCGACTCCTACGAGCAGTACTTC.

To note about this clonotype: A single base separates this from a much larger clone, so it may be a read error. The chain employs TRBV7-9 and TRBJ2-5, with D tentatively TRBD2 (7 bases). The CDR3 runs to 16 residues. The germline V gene has CDR1 SEHNR and CDR2 FQNEAQ (reference sequence). The CDR3 DNA is TGTGCCAGCAGCTTTCCGGCTGGCGGGGGCAAAGAGAACCAGTACTTC. As protein: CASSFPAGGGKENQYF.

There are many counts of this clonotype. V usage is TRBV6-6 and J usage is TRBJ2-7, with TRBD2 matching 8 bases. The CDR3 contains 16 residues. Germline V gene data show CDR1 as MNHNY and CDR2 as SVGAGI (reference sequence). The V segment lost 8 bases and the J segment 7 bases; nucleotides outside the gene matches: 19. The CDR3 coding sequence is TGTGCCAGCGCCCCCCGGGGGGGAGGGAGCTTGGTTGAGCAGTACTTC. Translating it yields CASAPRGGGSLVEQYF.

In its sample, this clonotype was seen many times. This chain links TRBV9 with TRBJ2-7; D is unresolved. Germline CDR1 reads SGDLS; CDR2 reads YYNGEE. Trimming cost V 3 bases and J 3 bases, with 13 bases left between them. The CDR3 runs 14 residues. The CDR3 spells CASSASSSGYEQYF. CDR3 nucleotides: TGTGCCAGCAGCGCCTCCTCTTCTGGCTACGAGCAGTACTTC.

This clonotype was seen ten or more times. V and J are TRBV2 and TRBJ2-2; no definite D call. Per germline, CDR1 SNHLY and CDR2 FYNNEI. V was clipped by 6 bases and J by 3 bases, with 2 bases between them. The CDR3 is 11 residues long. In DNA form, the CDR3 reads TGTGCCAGCAGATACACCGGGGAGCTGTTTTTT. This translates into CASRYTGELFF. The full variable domain, its missing parts supplied by reference TRBV2 and TRBJ2-2, is EPEVTQTPSHQVTQMGQEVILRCVPISNHLYFYWYRQILGQKVEFLVSFYNNEISEKSEIFDDQFSVERPDGSNFTLKIRSTKLEDSAMYFCASRYTGELFFGEGSRLTVL.

This chain links TRBV7-3 with TRBJ2-2, with 7 bases lining up with TRBD2. The ends lost 5 bases at V and 2 bases at J; junction bases unmatched: 5. The CDR3 is 15 residues long. CDR1 is SGHTA and CDR2 is FQGTGA in the germline V gene. CDR3 DNA sequence: TGTGCCAGCAGCCCAGGACTAGTTAACACCGGGGAGCTGTTTTTT. Translating it yields CASSPGLVNTGELFF.

In its sample, this clonotype was seen many times. CDR3 nucleotide sequence: TGTGCCAGCAGACCGGGACACGGAAAAACCGGGGAGCTGTTTTTT. The encoded protein is CASRPGHGKTGELFF. The chain employs TRBV7-8 and TRBJ2-2; a weak D match, TRBD1 (6 bases). The V gene's germline CDR1 is SGHVS and CDR2 FQNEAQ. This CDR3 has 15 residues. The V gene lost 6 bases and the J gene lost 5 bases, with 16 bases spanning the gap.

This clonotype has a count of ten or more. The chain employs TRBV7-2 and TRBJ2-1; D unclear. Trimming stripped 5 bases from V and 2 bases from J, with 16 bases between. The CDR3 covers 16 residues. CDR1 and CDR2 from the germline V gene are SGHTA and FQGNSA. Here the CDR3 reads CASSPQPGSAYNEQFF. DNA for the CDR3: TGTGCCAGCAGCCCCCAGCCGGGCAGTGCCTACAATGAGCAGTTCTTC. Based on the CDR3 plus reference TRBV7-2 and TRBJ2-1, the full variable domain is GAGVSQSPSNKVTEKGKDVELRCDPISGHTALYWYRQSLGQGLEFLIYFQGNSAPDKSGLPSDRFSAERTGGSVSTLTIQRTQQEDSAVYLCASSPQPGSAYNEQFFGPGTRLTVL.

This clonotype was seen ten or more times. The chain links TRBV20-1 to TRBJ2-4; TRBD2 matches 8 bases. This CDR3 contains 16 residues. CDR1 is DFQATT, CDR2 SNEGSKA, per germline (reference sequence). Trimming removed 1 base from V and 2 bases from J; junction bases left unmatched: 7. The CDR3 nucleotides read TGCAGTGCTAGAGTGCTAGCGGGTCTCCCCAAAAACATTCAGTACTTC. This gives the protein CSARVLAGLPKNIQYF.